This TCR beta chain was identified in a study of beta chain features in type 1 diabetes. General study findings and limits: Equally in patients and controls, shorter templates might have been favored by PCR.

A note on this clone: Its antigen is not known.

Researchers reported sorting CD4+ naive, central memory, regulatory and stem cell-like memory cells via CD45RO/CCR7/CD25/CD127/CD95/CD27. The authors reverse transcribed all of the isolated RNA, so sequencing captured expressed TCRB transcripts. TCRdb's copy holds only in-frame clones and misses some; the assay was immunoSEQ multiplex PCR. The sample includes 350,000 to 450,000 clones, about 15% seen only once; the top ten take roughly 0.033%. The sample comprised naive CD4+ T cells from blood. The sequence was collected from a man younger than 45 in good health.

The CDR3 loop reads CASSELGAEKLFF. The CDR3 bases are TGTGCCAGCAGTGAGCTGGGGGCAGAAAAACTGTTTTTT. The chain recombines TRBV25-1 with TRBJ1-4; D is possibly TRBD1 (6 bases). V was cut by 3 bases and J by 8 bases, with 10 bases left in between. The germline gives CDR1 MGHDK, CDR2 SYGVNS. CDR3 size: 13 residues.